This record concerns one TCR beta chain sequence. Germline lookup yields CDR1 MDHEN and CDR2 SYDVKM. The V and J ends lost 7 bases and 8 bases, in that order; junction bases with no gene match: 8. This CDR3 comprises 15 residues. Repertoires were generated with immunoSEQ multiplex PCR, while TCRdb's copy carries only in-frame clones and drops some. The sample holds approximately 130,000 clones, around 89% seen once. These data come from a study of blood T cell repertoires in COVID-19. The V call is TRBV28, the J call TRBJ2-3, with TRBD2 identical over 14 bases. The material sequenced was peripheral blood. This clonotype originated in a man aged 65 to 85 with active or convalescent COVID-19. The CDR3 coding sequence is TGTGCCAGCAACTCCGGACTAGCGGGAGGCAGTACGCAGTATTTT. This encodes CASNSGLAGGSTQYF.